The 30 T cell receptor beta chains listed next were all sequenced from one sample in a study of tumor-infiltrating lymphocytes in primary liver carcinoma. For each extraction, RNA and DNA were obtained together from about 19-30 mg of unsorted bulk tissue. TCR beta cDNA was prepared out of 450 to 500 ng total RNA by means of a constant-region primer. Generation of the TCR beta libraries relied on three nested multiplex PCR rounds using slightly modified ARM-PCR. The study ran its first two PCR rounds for around 9 cycles each, using TRBV1-TRBV30 forward primers and a C-beta reverse primer. Each CDR3 protein is one row after TCRdb ran MiXCR on the multiplex PCR reads. This sample carries roughly 200,000 distinct CDR3 sequences, around 81% of them seen once, and the ten largest clones take roughly 18%. Sequences were obtained from tumor tissue from primary liver carcinoma. The receptors originated from a man between 35 and 55 years old with primary liver carcinoma and hepatitis B virus infection.

Notes on this clonotype: In this CDR3 the conserved last residue, phenylalanine or tryptophan, is missing, so a read error is likely. The genes are TRBV14 and TRBJ2-1; 8 bases line up with TRBD2. The germline V gene has CDR1 SGHDN and CDR2 FVKESK. The CDR3 consists of 16 residues. V was clipped by 10 bases and J by 5 bases; unmatched bases: 16. The DNA for the CDR3 is TGTGCCAACAGTGCCATAGCGGGATGGGTAAACAATGAGCAGTTCTTA. Residues: CANSAIAGWVNNEQFL.

The chain has TRBV4-1 and TRBJ2-1; 7 nucleotides line up with TRBD2. Trimming cost V 11 bases and J 4 bases; bases outside gene matches: 17. The CDR3 is made up of 16 amino acids. The germline V gene has CDR1 MGHRA and CDR2 YSYEKL. The DNA for the CDR3 is TGCGCCGGTAGCCAACTCGGGACTATCGAGTACAATGAGCAGTTCTTC. Encoded protein: CAGSQLGTIEYNEQFF.

On this clonotype: This CDR3 is missing its conserved last phenylalanine or tryptophan, likely due to a read error. The DNA is omitted, as the CDR3 cannot be located on it reliably, and the CDR3 follows TCRdb's listing. The genes are TRBV4-1 and TRBJ2-5. The CDR3 numbers 14 amino acids, ends counted. Germline V gene data show CDR1 as MGHRA and CDR2 as YSYEKL. CDR3 region: CASSKQETQETQYL.

Turning to this clonotype: One end of the junction varies from germline; a read error may be responsible. This chain joins TRBV5-6 and TRBJ2-5; tentatively, D is TRBD2 (6 bases). This CDR3 is built from 13 residues. Germline CDR1 is SGHDT and CDR2 is YYEEEE. This chain's CDR3 is CASKWRDHETQYF. Written as DNA, the CDR3 is TGTGCCAGCAAATGGCGGGACCATGAGACCCAATACTTC. Using reference TRBV5-6 and TRBJ2-5 for the parts outside the CDR3, the full variable domain is DAGVTQSPTHLIKTRGQQVTLRCSPKSGHDTVSWYQQALGQGPQFIFQYYEEEERQRGNFPDRFSGHQFPNYSSELNVNALLLGDSALYLCASKWRDHETQYFGPGTRLLVL.

Concerning this clonotype: The junction departs from the called germline gene at one end, perhaps through a read error. The chain joins TRBV28 to TRBJ2-7; the D gene could be TRBD1 or TRBD2 (5 bases each). CDR1 MDHEN and CDR2 SYDVKM come from the germline V gene. This CDR3 has 13 residues. CDR3 DNA sequence: TGTGCCAGCAGCGGGGCCCGCGCCTACGAGCAGCACTTC. Protein product: CASSGARAYEQHF.

With respect to this clonotype: The germline gene is not matched at one end of the junction; a read error may be the cause. V gene TRBV29-1 combines with J gene TRBJ2-3, with D maybe TRBD2 (5 bases). There are 12 residues in the CDR3. Germline V gene lookup returns CDR1 SQVTM and CDR2 ANQGSEA. The CDR3 DNA reads TGCAGTGTTGCCCTCGGACTAGATACGCAGTATTTT. This translates into CSVALGLDTQYF.

Of note for this clonotype: Mismatch with germline at one junction end may stem from a read error. The chain recombines TRBV6-2 or TRBV6-3 with TRBJ2-7; tentative D call: TRBD2 (5 bases). Per germline, CDR1 MNHEY and CDR2 SVGEGT. The CDR3 consists of 15 residues. CDR3 sequence: CASSTPTIEGYGQYF. As DNA, the CDR3 is TGTGCCAGCAGCACTCCGACTATCGAAGGGTACGGGCAGTACTTC.

Notes on this clonotype: No conserved phenylalanine or tryptophan ends this CDR3, so it is likely a read error. The chain recombines TRBV29-1 with TRBJ2-2; D might be TRBD2 (5 bases). The germline CDR1 and CDR2 sequences are SQVTM and ANQGSEA. The CDR3 has 15 residues. The CDR3 DNA reads as TGTATCGTTGGGAGCAGCGCGGCGAACACCGGGGAGCTGTTTTAT. It codes for CIVGSSAANTGELFY.

Remarks on this clonotype: A much larger clone lies one base from this, so it may be a read error. No conserved phenylalanine or tryptophan ends this CDR3, so it is likely a read error. V usage is TRBV6-6 and J usage is TRBJ1-4, with D tentatively TRBD1 (5 bases). Germline values: CDR1 MNHNY, CDR2 SVGAGI (reference sequence). Deletions cut 7 bases from V and 10 bases from J, with 10 bases between. This CDR3 is built from 11 residues. In nucleotides, the CDR3 is TGTGCCAGCAATTTGGGGGGAAAACTGTTTCTT. It codes for CASNLGGKLFL.

A note on this clonotype: The junction differs from germline at one of its ends, possibly a read error. CDR3 in amino acids: CASSLWGDQPQNF. CDR3 sequence (DNA): TGTGCCAGCAGCTTATGGGGCGACCAGCCTCAGAATTTT. This rearrangement joins TRBV11-2 to TRBJ1-5; weak D call: TRBD1 (5 bases). The germline gives CDR1 SGHAT, CDR2 FQNNGV. The CDR3 length is 13 residues.

The genes are TRBV11-2 and TRBJ2-7; a weak D match, TRBD2 (6 bases). This CDR3 spans 12 amino acids. Germline V gives CDR1 SGHAT, CDR2 FQNNGV. The germline V and J ends were trimmed by 10 bases and 3 bases, with 13 bases remaining between them. For the CDR3, the DNA is TGTGCCACTAGTCACGGGGGCTACGAGCAGTACTTC. Translation gives CATSHGGYEQYF.

Regarding this clonotype: A much larger clonotype is one base distant, so this may be a read error. V and J are TRBV28 and TRBJ2-7, with D tentatively TRBD1 (6 bases). Germline CDR1 reads MDHEN; CDR2 reads SYDVKM. CDR3 length: 14 amino acids. As DNA, the CDR3 is TGTGCCTGCAGTCTGGACAGTTACTCCTACGAGCAGTACTTC. As protein: CACSLDSYSYEQYF.

As concerns this clonotype: At one boundary the junction diverges from the germline segment, which might be a read error. The V gene is TRBV13, the J gene TRBJ2-5; maybe TRBD2 (6 bases). Germline-derived CDR1 and CDR2 are PRHDT and FYEKMQ (reference sequence). This CDR3 region has 15 residues. The CDR3 DNA sequence: TGTGCTAGCAGGCCCCGGCCCGGGACTCCAGAGACCCAGTACTTC. Its protein is CASRPRPGTPETQYF. Drawing the rest from reference TRBV13 and TRBJ2-5, the complete variable domain is AAGVIQSPRHLIKEKRETATLKCYPIPRHDTVYWYQQGPGQDPQFLISFYEKMQSDKGSIPDRFSAQQFSDYHSELNMSSLELGDSALYFCASRPRPGTPETQYFGPGTRLLVL.

This clonotype was observed at least ten times. The chain combines TRBV30 with TRBJ1-1; D not resolved. Germline V gene lookup returns CDR1 GTSNPN and CDR2 SVGIG (reference sequence). The CDR3 length is 11 residues. Trimming took off 3 bases at V and 0 bases at J, with 2 bases between the two ends. CDR3 sequence: CAWRMNTEAFF. The CDR3, as DNA: TGTGCCTGGAGGATGAACACTGAAGCTTTCTTT.

Worth noting for this clonotype: In this CDR3 the conserved last residue, phenylalanine or tryptophan, is missing, so a read error is likely. The limits of the CDR3 on the DNA are not certain, so only TCRdb's listed CDR3 is given. The chain joins TRBV11-2 to TRBJ2-1; the table's D gene call, TRBD2, was not cross checked with the DNA. Germline-derived CDR1 and CDR2 are SGHAT and FQNNGV. Counting both end residues, the CDR3 totals 16 amino acids. CDR3: CASSSLLAGVVDDHFP.

The V and J genes are TRBV4-1 and TRBJ2-1; D may be TRBD1 or TRBD2 (5 bases each). The V end was cut by 4 bases, the J end by 12 bases, with 25 bases between. The CDR3 runs to 16 residues. Germline CDR1 is MGHRA and CDR2 is YSYEKL. CDR3 sequence (DNA): TGCGCCAGCAGCCGCTTTTCCGGGGCAGGGATGCAAGGGCAGTTCTTC. It is translated as CASSRFSGAGMQGQFF.

In this sample, this clonotype turned up many times. This chain links TRBV24-1 with TRBJ2-3; tentatively, D is TRBD2 (6 bases). The CDR3 runs 15 residues. V was pared by 5 bases and J by 0 bases, with 11 bases between. Germline V gives CDR1 KGHDR, CDR2 SFDVKD. CDR3 bases: TGTGCCACCAGTGTACAACGGGGGAGCACAGATACGCAGTATTTT. This encodes CATSVQRGSTDTQYF.

On this clonotype itself: One base away lies a much larger clone, so this may be a sequencing read error. The V call is TRBV5-1, the J call TRBJ2-4; 9 bases fit TRBD2. The CDR3 length is 18 residues. V dropped 4 bases and J dropped 6; count of bases not matched to a gene: 17. From germline, CDR1 is SGHRS and CDR2 YFSETQ. CDR3 residues: CASSGGSSGRIGGNIQYF. In nucleotides, the CDR3 is TGCGCCAGCAGCGGAGGGAGTAGCGGGAGAATCGGCGGAAACATTCAGTACTTC. Using reference TRBV5-1 and TRBJ2-4 for the parts outside the CDR3, the full variable domain is KAGVTQTPRYLIKTRGQQVTLSCSPISGHRSVSWYQQTPGQGLQFLFEYFSETQRNKGNFPGRFSGRQFSNSRSEMNVSTLELGDSALYLCASSGGSSGRIGGNIQYFGAGTRLSVL.

This chain uses TRBV11-2 with TRBJ2-3, with 10 bases aligning to TRBD2. Germline trimming cut 10 bases from V and 6 bases from J; bases unmatched to any gene: 13. There are 15 residues in the CDR3. The germline V gene has CDR1 SGHAT and CDR2 FQNNGV. In DNA form, the CDR3 reads TGTGCCAACCGCTTTAGCGGGAGGCGGACGGATACGCAGTATTTT. Its protein is CANRFSGRRTDTQYF.

This clonotype was counted many times. The genes are TRBV5-1 and TRBJ2-2; TRBD1 agrees at 7 bases. CDR1 and CDR2 from the germline V gene are SGHRS and YFSETQ. V was clipped by 2 bases and J by 0 bases; unmatched bases: 1. CDR3 length: 15 amino acids. The DNA for the CDR3 is TGCGCCAGCAGCTTAGGGGGCGCGAACACCGGGGAGCTGTTTTTT. Translation gives CASSLGGANTGELFF.

The genes are TRBV12-5 and TRBJ2-1, with D unresolved. This CDR3 region has 12 residues. V was trimmed by 5 bases and J by 13 bases, leaving 15 bases between them. Germline lookup yields CDR1 LGHNT and CDR2 FRNRAP. Here the CDR3 reads CASGLRWGGQFF. CDR3 coding DNA: TGTGCTAGTGGTCTGCGATGGGGTGGACAGTTCTTC.

This chain connects TRBV12-3 or TRBV12-4 to TRBJ2-3, with D possibly being TRBD2 (6 bases). The CDR3 extends over 16 amino acids. Trimming pared 6 bases from V and 3 bases from J, leaving 19 bases between. CDR3 nucleotide sequence: TGTGCCAGCAGCCGTCGGACTAACGGGAGTACAGATACGCAGTATTTT. Amino acid sequence: CASSRRTNGSTDTQYF.

In the case of this clonotype: An end of the junction does not agree with germline; a read error may underlie this. The genes are TRBV7-9 and TRBJ2-1; 11 bases are shared with TRBD2. The V gene's germline CDR1 is SEHNR and CDR2 FQNEAQ (reference sequence). The CDR3 has 16 residues. The CDR3 loop reads CASGLVTSGRNNGQFF. As DNA, the CDR3 is TGTGCCAGCGGCTTAGTCACTAGCGGGAGAAACAATGGGCAGTTCTTC.

The genes are TRBV29-1 and TRBJ2-7; D is perhaps TRBD2 (5 bases). The CDR3 is made up of 12 amino acids. Germline CDR1 SQVTM, CDR2 ANQGSEA. V lost 4 bases and J 10 bases, leaving 17 bases between the germline ends. The CDR3 DNA reads as TGCAGCGTTGTGTGGCAATCGGAGGAACAGTACTTC. Its protein is CSVVWQSEEQYF.

Comments on this clonotype: Since the CDR3 does not end with the conserved phenylalanine or tryptophan, this likely comes from a read error. The chain is built from TRBV11-2 and TRBJ2-2; possible D gene TRBD2, 5 bases. The CDR3 is 17 amino acids. V was pared by 1 base and J by 8 bases, with 20 bases between. CDR1 is SGHAT, CDR2 FQNNGV, per germline. The CDR3 is CASSLVHRGRDTGELFL. DNA of the CDR3: TGTGCCAGCAGCTTAGTTCATCGGGGTAGGGATACAGGGGAGCTGTTTTTA.

The chain joins TRBV29-1 to TRBJ2-7, with D perhaps TRBD2 (6 bases). The CDR3 spans 14 residues. Germline assignment: CDR1 SQVTM and CDR2 ANQGSEA. The CDR3 bases are TGCAGTGCTTCCGCGGCGGGATATTTCACAGAGCAGTACTTC. It codes for CSASAAGYFTEQYF.

For this clonotype: The CDR3 ends on some other residue instead of the conserved phenylalanine or tryptophan, so this is likely a read error. No DNA is shown, since the ends of the CDR3 on it are uncertain; the CDR3 is the one TCRdb lists. CDR3 sequence reads: CSGYLGTLNTEAFI. This rearrangement joins TRBV29-1 to TRBJ1-1. Germline CDR1 reads SQVTM; CDR2 reads ANQGSEA. Inclusive of both ends, the CDR3 amounts to 14 amino acids.

In its sample, this clonotype was seen a few times. It may be a read error: a sequence one base away is much more abundant. The chain is built from TRBV6-2 or TRBV6-3 and TRBJ1-1, with 7 bases fitting TRBD1. Germline V gives CDR1 MNHEY, CDR2 SVGEGT. The CDR3 is 14 amino acids. CDR3 residues: CASSYWQGVAEALF. As DNA, the CDR3 is TGTGCCAGCAGTTACTGGCAGGGGGTAGCTGAAGCTCTCTTT.

The chain carries TRBV6-6 and TRBJ2-7; no firm D call. Trimming stripped 7 bases from V and 0 bases from J, with 22 bases between. Germline CDR1 and CDR2: MNHNY and SVGAGI (reference sequence). CDR3 length: 17 residues. The CDR3: CASIPERGYGHSYEQYF. CDR3 DNA sequence: TGTGCCAGCATCCCTGAAAGAGGATACGGCCACTCCTACGAGCAGTACTTC.

Points on this clonotype: One end of the junction varies from germline; a read error may be responsible. V usage is TRBV12-3 or TRBV12-4 and J usage is TRBJ2-6; 8 nucleotides align to TRBD2. CDR3 length: 19 amino acids. As DNA, the CDR3 is TGTGCCAGCAGTTCAACCCTCGGGACTAGAGGCTCTGGGGCCAACGTCCTGAATTTC. As protein: CASSSTLGTRGSGANVLNF.